What follows are 20 T cell receptor beta chains derived from one specimen sequenced in a study of PD-1 blockade in classical Hodgkin lymphoma. Every patient experienced relapse after autologous stem cell transplantation, and brentuximab vedotin exposure varied. Sequencing was performed with immunoSEQ multiplex PCR; in TCRdb, only in-frame clones are kept and a portion is missing. The sample lists some 24,000 clones, approximately 80% occurring once. Here the sequenced sample was peripheral blood mononuclear cells (PBMCs), taken at baseline. These receptors originate from a human donor with classical Hodgkin lymphoma.

The chain carries TRBV6-5 and TRBJ2-2; D is ambiguous. V was clipped by 0 bases and J by 5 bases, with 1 base between them. The germline V gene has CDR1 MNHEY and CDR2 SVGAGI. The length of the CDR3 is 12 residues. This chain's CDR3 is CASSYSTGELFF. The CDR3 DNA is TGTGCCAGCAGTTACTCGACCGGGGAGCTGTTTTTT.

The chain links TRBV5-1 to TRBJ2-5; TRBD2 matches 15 bases. Germline V gives CDR1 SGHRS, CDR2 YFSETQ. The trim removed 1 base at V and 2 bases at J, leaving 18 bases unmatched. The CDR3 is 22 amino acids. The CDR3 DNA sequence: TGCGCCAGCAGCTTGACTGGGACTAGCGGGGGGCCACTGCCGCCGACTCAAGAGACCCAGTACTTC. It yields the protein CASSLTGTSGGPLPPTQETQYF.

The chain employs TRBV2 and TRBJ1-5, with 7 bases matching TRBD1. Germline-derived CDR1 and CDR2 are SNHLY and FYNNEI. After removal of 4 bases from V and 4 bases from J, the junction contained 10 bases not matched to a gene. The CDR3 length is 16 residues. The CDR3 sequence is CASSGSGQVGNQPQHF. The CDR3 nucleotides read TGTGCCAGCAGTGGGTCTGGACAGGTCGGAAATCAGCCCCAGCATTTT.

This clone is a singleton in its sample. The chain couples TRBV13 to TRBJ2-3; D possibly corresponds to TRBD2 (5 bases). This CDR3 spans 14 amino acids. In germline, CDR1 is PRHDT, CDR2 FYEKMQ (reference sequence). Trimming took off 1 base at V and 6 bases at J, with 11 bases between the two ends. DNA for the CDR3: TGTGCCAGCAGCTTAGCACTAGTGGTGGATACGCAGTATTTT. Translation gives CASSLALVVDTQYF. The entire variable domain, with the rest obtained from reference TRBV13 and TRBJ2-3, is as follows: AAGVIQSPRHLIKEKRETATLKCYPIPRHDTVYWYQQGPGQDPQFLISFYEKMQSDKGSIPDRFSAQQFSDYHSELNMSSLELGDSALYFCASSLALVVDTQYFGPGTRLTVL.

A word on this clone: The junction differs from germline at one of its ends, possibly a read error. This chain connects TRBV2 to TRBJ1-6; perhaps TRBD1 as D (5 bases). There are 15 residues in the CDR3. Looked up from germline, CDR1 is SNHLY and CDR2 is FYNNEI. The CDR3 is CASRDLGGGNSPLHF. The CDR3 nucleotides are TGTGCCAGCCGTGACCTGGGGGGGGGTAATTCACCCCTCCACTTT.

V usage is TRBV6-1 and J usage is TRBJ1-2; no firm D call. The CDR3 is 15 residues long. Trimming removed 1 base at V and 0 bases at J, with 9 bases between. Looked up from germline, CDR1 is MNHNS and CDR2 is SASEGT. CDR3 DNA: TGTGCCAGCAGTGAAGTATGGGATTCTAACTATGGCTACACCTTC. Protein: CASSEVWDSNYGYTF.

This clone was counted between two and nine times. The genes are TRBV6-1 and TRBJ2-1, with 8 bases aligning to TRBD1. The V gene end was trimmed by 2 bases and the J gene end by 7 bases; junction bases not matched to a gene: 7. Germline V CDR1 and CDR2: MNHNS, SASEGT. The CDR3 runs to 15 residues. The CDR3 region is CASSEMTGVGNEQFF. The CDR3 bases are TGTGCCAGCAGTGAAATGACAGGGGTCGGGAATGAGCAGTTCTTC.

This chain joins TRBV28 and TRBJ1-3; possibly TRBD1 for D (6 bases). The germline V and J ends were trimmed by 5 bases and 5 bases, with 16 bases remaining between them. Germline V lookup: CDR1 MDHEN, CDR2 SYDVKM. This CDR3 contains 15 residues. The CDR3: CASSTSRTDRNTIYF. CDR3 DNA: TGTGCCAGCAGTACTTCCCGGACAGACAGAAACACCATATATTTT.

This rearrangement joins TRBV18 to TRBJ2-1; TRBD2 agrees at 11 bases. CDR1 is KGHSH, CDR2 LQKENI, per germline. Trimming cost V 1 base and J 7 bases; bases outside gene matches: 6. This CDR3 is 16 amino acids long. CDR3 bases: TGTGCCAGCTCACCACTGAGTAGCGGGGGGGGAAATGAGCAGTTCTTC. This encodes CASSPLSSGGGNEQFF.

The genes are TRBV11-3 and TRBJ1-4; D call uncertain. The V end lost 5 bases, the J end lost 14 bases, and 15 bases lay between the germline ends. Germline assignment: CDR1 SGHNT and CDR2 YENEEA. The CDR3 spans 12 residues. The CDR3, as DNA: TGTGCCAGCAGCCCGGGTCTGGGGAGGCTGTTTTTT. Its protein is CASSPGLGRLFF.

The chain links TRBV19 to TRBJ1-4; weak D call: TRBD1 (5 bases). The V gene lost 3 bases and the J gene lost 0 bases, with 11 bases spanning the gap. CDR3 length: 16 residues. In germline, CDR1 is LNHDA, CDR2 SQIVND (reference sequence). The CDR3 sequence: CASSIRGESTNEKLFF. Here the CDR3 DNA reads TGTGCCAGTAGTATTCGGGGGGAGTCAACTAATGAAAAACTGTTTTTT.

In this sample, this clone turned up once. This chain connects TRBV5-1 to TRBJ2-7, with D unclear. Germline V gene data show CDR1 as SGHRS and CDR2 as YFSETQ. With 0 bases removed from V and 2 bases from J, the gap between germline ends came to 9 bases. This CDR3 is built from 14 residues. As DNA, the CDR3 is TGCGCCAGCAGCTTGGGTAGGGCCCCCTACGAGCAGTACTTC. The encoded protein is CASSLGRAPYEQYF.

This clone was counted between two and nine times. The chain links TRBV9 to TRBJ1-1; D is unclear. The germline V gene encodes CDR1 SGDLS and CDR2 YYNGEE. The CDR3 is made up of 14 amino acids. Deletions cut 0 bases from V and 2 bases from J, with 8 bases between. CDR3: CASSVVQENTEAFF. In DNA, the CDR3 is TGTGCCAGCAGCGTAGTTCAGGAAAACACTGAAGCTTTCTTT.

This clone was seen more than once but under ten times. The gene calls are TRBV19 and TRBJ2-2; D not resolved. Germline CDR1 is LNHDA and CDR2 is SQIVND (reference sequence). The V and J ends lost 2 bases and 0 bases respectively, with 13 bases between them. The CDR3 sequence is 17 residues long. CDR3: CASSIRNSGANTGELFF. The CDR3 DNA is TGTGCCAGTAGTATAAGGAACAGTGGAGCGAACACCGGGGAGCTGTTTTTT. Based on the CDR3 plus reference TRBV19 and TRBJ2-2, the full variable domain is DGGITQSPKYLFRKEGQNVTLSCEQNLNHDAMYWYRQDPGQGLRLIYYSQIVNDFQKGDIAEGYSVSREKKESFPLTVTSAQKNPTAFYLCASSIRNSGANTGELFFGEGSRLTVL.

The chain uses TRBV5-1 and TRBJ2-7; D perhaps matches TRBD2 (5 bases). Trimming took off 0 bases at V and 3 bases at J, with 7 bases between the two ends. Per germline, CDR1 SGHRS and CDR2 YFSETQ. The CDR3 is 13 amino acids. Here the CDR3 DNA reads TGCGCCAGCAGCTTGGGAGGGATCTACGAGCAGTACTTC. Translation gives CASSLGGIYEQYF. The variable domain in full, completed from reference TRBV5-1 and TRBJ2-7, reads KAGVTQTPRYLIKTRGQQVTLSCSPISGHRSVSWYQQTPGQGLQFLFEYFSETQRNKGNFPGRFSGRQFSNSRSEMNVSTLELGDSALYLCASSLGGIYEQYFGPGTRLTVT.

V and J are TRBV7-8 and TRBJ2-6; the match to TRBD2 covers 7 bases. The CDR3 totals 19 residues. Germline CDR1 SGHVS, CDR2 FQNEAQ. Germline trimming cut 2 bases from V and 0 bases from J; bases unmatched to any gene: 10. The CDR3 spells CASSLSRLAAISGANVLTF. The DNA of the CDR3 is TGTGCCAGCAGCTTATCTCGGCTAGCGGCAATCTCTGGGGCCAACGTCCTGACTTTC.

This clone was detected only once. The chain recombines TRBV19 with TRBJ2-3; no clear D. Trimming stripped 5 bases from V and 5 bases from J, with 11 bases between. The CDR3 runs to 13 residues. The germline V gene encodes CDR1 LNHDA and CDR2 SQIVND (reference sequence). The DNA of the CDR3 is TGTGCCAGTAGTTCCTGGGTTGAAGATACGCAGTATTTT. Encoded protein: CASSSWVEDTQYF.

The CDR3 spells CASSQDLNQIGTDTQYF. CDR3 in DNA: TGTGCCAGCAGCCAAGATCTGAATCAGATAGGCACAGATACGCAGTATTTT. The genes are TRBV4-2 and TRBJ2-3, with D uncertain. The germline V gene has CDR1 LGHNA and CDR2 YNFKEQ. V lost 0 bases and J 1 base, leaving 14 bases between the germline ends. There are 17 residues in the CDR3.

The V and J genes are TRBV6-4 and TRBJ2-1; 11 bases are shared with TRBD2. Trimming at V came to 4 bases and at J to 4 bases, leaving 6 bases not matched to a gene. Germline V gives CDR1 MRHNA, CDR2 SNTAGT. The CDR3 consists of 16 residues. Here the CDR3 DNA reads TGTGCCAGCAGTGGGACTAGCGGGTGGACATACAATGAGCAGTTCTTC. This codes for CASSGTSGWTYNEQFF.

V gene TRBV7-9 combines with J gene TRBJ2-5; 7 bases align to TRBD1. Near its end, the DNA agrees better with TRBJ2-7, so the J call may be wrong. The CDR3 contains 18 residues. Per germline, CDR1 SEHNR and CDR2 FQNEAQ (reference sequence). The CDR3 here is CASSGEGAPVGQAYEQYF. The CDR3 DNA reads as TGTGCCAGCAGCGGAGAGGGGGCTCCCGTAGGACAGGCCTACGAGCAGTACTTC.